This TCR beta chain was sequenced during a study of sequential checkpoint blockade in melanoma. Study information: Patients were randomized 1:1 to nivolumab-then-ipilimumab or ipilimumab-then-nivolumab first-line.

This sample's treatment: randomized to nivolumab then ipilimumab (arm A) or the reverse (arm B). Patients had received no earlier DNA-damaging chemotherapy. Live CD3+CD8+ CD19− CD56− cells were sorted from PBMCs. CDR1 and CDR2 (germline): MDHEN, SYDVKM. The CDR3 extends over 16 amino acids. V dropped 4 bases and J dropped 3 bases, with 16 bases sitting between them. Clones were read by immunoSEQ multiplex PCR, and TCRdb kept only the in-frame ones, dropping some. The sample lists 25,000 to 30,000 clones, around 73% occurring once. Source: CD8+ T cells sorted from blood (inferred from file names), taken from a patient given nivolumab and ipilimumab in sequence. The genes are TRBV28 and TRBJ2-4; perhaps TRBD1 as D (6 bases). The TCR was taken from a human donor with melanoma. The CDR3 nucleotides are TGTGCCAGCAGTTCTCTGACAGGCTTGGTCAAAAACATTCAGTACTTC. Translated: CASSSLTGLVKNIQYF.